These T cell receptor beta chains were read from a single sample in a study of T cell responses to AZD1222 COVID-19 vaccine. Data came from immunoSEQ multiplex PCR; TCRdb stores just in-frame clones and leaves some out. The table includes under 110,000 clones, roughly 87% detected once. The sequencing here drew on peripheral blood, taken on day 0 of AZD1222 vaccination. Every receptor here comes from an adult in good health. Each CDR3 is given without its conserved first and last residue. Each record gives: V gene, J gene, CDR3 protein.

TRBV28	TRBJ2-5	ASSLGDSGRASETQY
TRBV6-6	TRBJ2-3	ASSRRAGSTDTQY
TRBV9	TRBJ1-3	ASSPLTSPSGNTIY
TRBV7-6	TRBJ2-2	ASTGLAGVSGELF
TRBV11-2	TRBJ2-7	ASSLAQVSYEQY
TRBV6-1	TRBJ2-1	ASSEWRSGQYNEQF
TRBV28	TRBJ1-1	ASSLGYRGQSEAF
TRBV20-1	TRBJ2-7	SASTGTGTYEQY
TRBV10-3	TRBJ2-1	AISLSSGSIGEQF
TRBV11-2	TRBJ2-7	ASSLAGTSSYEQY
TRBV30	TRBJ1-6	AWSRGTDNSPLH
TRBV28	TRBJ1-2	ASSTGTGYGYT
TRBV5-6	TRBJ2-2	ASSLVPSALYQNTGELF